This T cell receptor (beta chain) appears in the sequencing data of a study of T cells in Graves' hyperthyroidism and ophthalmopathy. Study context: Specimen type is peripheral blood, collected at initial diagnosis prior to any treatment.

A few counts support this clonotype. Using RNA transcripts as the source, TCR beta CDR3 regions were amplified. HTBI primers were employed in a first-round RT-PCR of the TCR CDR3. TCRdb reprocessed the multiplex PCR reads via MiXCR and lists one record per CDR3 protein. The sample records around 620,000 distinct CDR3 sequences, 14% being singletons. Sample: blood. The receptor's source is a young woman with Graves' ophthalmopathy.

The CDR3 region is CSVEVYRGPTGGYTF. Written as DNA, the CDR3 is TGCAGCGTTGAAGTCTACAGGGGGCCAACGGGAGGCTACACCTTC. This sequence joins TRBV29-1 and TRBJ1-2; TRBD1 matches 9 bases. After removal of 1 base from V and 8 bases from J, the junction contained 11 bases not matched to a gene. The CDR3 extends over 15 amino acids. Germline V gene data show CDR1 as SQVTM and CDR2 as ANQGSEA.